This TCR beta chain comes out of a study of early T cells in non-severe SARS-CoV-2 infection. From germline, CDR1 is MDHEN and CDR2 SYDVKM. The germline V and J ends were trimmed by 7 bases and 5 bases, with 17 bases remaining between them. CDR3 length: 14 residues. Individual cDNA molecules received unique molecular identifiers. TCRdb redid the calling of the 5' RACE reads with MiXCR, one entry per CDR3 protein. Of more than 45,000 distinct CDR3 sequences listed, approximately 8% are singletons. The chain has TRBV28 and TRBJ2-5; D assignment may be TRBD1 or TRBD2 (5 bases each). The receptor's source is an adult who was a healthcare worker with PCR-confirmed SARS-CoV-2 infection or an uninfected control (not recorded which). Input material: whole blood. The CDR3 loop is CASNLDGTRETQYF. The DNA of the CDR3 is TGTGCCAGCAACTTGGACGGGACGAGGGAGACCCAGTACTTC.